Described below is a single T cell receptor beta chain sequence and its context. Assay used: immunoSEQ multiplex PCR; TCRdb lists only in-frame clones, some missing. The repertoire has about 40,000 clones, 65% to 85% of them found once; the top ten carry about a sixth. This record comes from a study of PD-L1 blockade in urothelial cancer. About the study: Samples came from 3 weeks, at the second dose, and 6 weeks into treatment. Counts from blood samples showed a median of roughly 150,000 T cells.

Every patient provided from 1 to 8 samples, collected pretreatment and on-treatment. The CDR3 contains 14 residues. V lost 5 bases to trimming and J lost 6 bases; unmatched junction nucleotides: 8. CDR1 is LNHDA, CDR2 SQIVND, per germline (reference sequence). This chain connects TRBV19 to TRBJ2-7, with 9 bases matching TRBD2. This TCR was sampled from a man aged 55 to 70 with urothelial cancer. The sequenced sample was PBMCs, obtained around atezolizumab (anti-PD-L1) treatment. The CDR3 nucleotides read TGTGCCAGTAGTCGCGGGGGGGCGACCGGCGAGCAGTACTTC. It translates to CASSRGGATGEQYF.